The T cell receptor (delta chain) described here comes from a study of γδ T cells in repeated Plasmodium falciparum infection. Study results and caveats: Vgamma9/Vdelta2+ T cells showed a stable polyclonal repertoire with shared TCRgamma sequences.

This clone was seen at least ten times. As yet, its antigen is unknown. TCRdb's protein for this DNA is that of a much larger clone and differs from the translation at residue 11, likely a read error; the protein shown is the DNA translation. This CDR3 is built from 17 residues. The germline V gene encodes CDR1 TVYSNPD and CDR2 GDNSRS (reference sequence). V lost 2 bases, J lost 1 base, and 23 bases lay in between. TCRdb re-processed the multiplex PCR reads via CATT. The sample records tens of thousands of delta-chain clones, less than 1% being singletons. Vgamma9/Vdelta2+ and Vdelta2-negative gammadelta T cells were flow-sorted from PBMC for bulk sequencing.

The sample comprised gamma-delta T cells from blood. The V call is TRDV3, the J call TRDJ1; D is perhaps TRDD2 or TRDD3 (6 bases each). This TCR derives from a pool of human donors (malaria-infected and uninfected, not separated). CDR3 sequence (DNA): TGTGCCTTTGTCGCTCAACTGGGTGCCTTCCGCACCGATAAACTCATCTTT. As protein: CAFVAQLGAFRTDKLIF.